The 8 T cell receptor beta chains in this list originate from one sample, sequenced in a study of cytomegalovirus exposure and HLA in healthy donors. The PCR ran on 60 Vbeta and 13 Jbeta primers. TCRdb's table, derived via immunoSEQ multiplex PCR, lists solely in-frame clones and lacks some. There are some 200,000 clones in the sample; roughly 80% occur only once, and 1.5% to 2% lies in the top ten. Sequenced material: PBMCs. These receptors all stem from a woman younger than 30 in good health and CMV-seronegative.

The table lists this clone with a few counts. This chain connects TRBV14 to TRBJ1-1; D gene ambiguous. The germline V and J ends were trimmed by 7 bases and 0 bases, with 9 bases remaining between them. This CDR3 contains 13 residues. The germline CDR1 and CDR2 sequences are SGHDN and FVKESK. Written as DNA, the CDR3 is TGTGCCAGCAACAGAATAATGAACACTGAAGCTTTCTTT. It codes for CASNRIMNTEAFF.

The V gene is TRBV28, the J gene TRBJ1-5; D perhaps matches TRBD1 (5 bases). CDR3 length: 11 amino acids. From germline, CDR1 is MDHEN and CDR2 SYDVKM. V dropped 8 bases and J dropped 4 bases, with 6 bases sitting between them. This chain's CDR3 is CASGGNQPQHF. The DNA of the CDR3 is TGTGCCAGCGGGGGGAATCAGCCCCAGCATTTT.

The chain is built from TRBV2 and TRBJ2-1, with 7 bases fitting TRBD2. Germline CDR1 is SNHLY and CDR2 is FYNNEI. After removal of 3 bases from V and 3 bases from J, the junction contained 5 bases not matched to a gene. The CDR3 contains 15 residues. CDR3 residues: CASSEVAGVYNEQFF. The CDR3 bases are TGTGCCAGCAGTGAGGTGGCGGGAGTCTACAATGAGCAGTTCTTC.

In regard to this clone: One end of the junction is discordant with germline, which a read error may explain. The chain links TRBV7-2 to TRBJ1-1; 7 bases match TRBD1. The CDR3 length is 15 residues. In germline, CDR1 is SGHTA, CDR2 FQGNSA. The CDR3 DNA follows: TGTGCCAGCAGCCCCCAGACAGGGACGAACACTGAAGTTTTCTTT. Its protein product is CASSPQTGTNTEVFF.

V is TRBV7-8 and J is TRBJ2-1; a possible D gene is TRBD2 (6 bases). Trimming removed 5 bases from V and 10 bases from J, with 18 bases in between. The CDR3 sequence is 14 residues long. The V gene's germline CDR1 is SGHVS and CDR2 FQNEAQ. The CDR3 DNA reads TGTGCCAGCAGCGGCCGGGACTCGTACGTAGAGCAGTTCTTC. This gives the protein CASSGRDSYVEQFF.

This chain links TRBV2 with TRBJ2-1; D is perhaps TRBD2 (7 bases). The CDR3 has 17 amino acids. The germline V gene encodes CDR1 SNHLY and CDR2 FYNNEI. V lost 7 bases and J 2 bases, leaving 21 bases between the germline ends. The CDR3 region is CASTTDGGRSTYNEQFF. As DNA, the CDR3 is TGTGCCAGCACCACCGACGGGGGGCGAAGCACCTACAATGAGCAGTTCTTC.

The chain recombines TRBV28 with TRBJ2-7; perhaps TRBD2 as D (5 bases). The CDR3 sequence is 15 residues long. Germline CDR1 MDHEN, CDR2 SYDVKM. Between the trimmed V and J ends, which lost 6 bases and 2 bases, there was a span of 17 bases. The DNA of the CDR3 is TGTGCCAGCAGCCCTTCCGGGAACTTCGCCTACGAGCAGTACTTC. Translated, it gives CASSPSGNFAYEQYF.

V and J are TRBV14 and TRBJ1-2; D possibly corresponds to TRBD1 (6 bases). The CDR3 loop spans 20 amino acids. The germline gives CDR1 SGHDN, CDR2 FVKESK. Trimming pared 0 bases from V and 3 bases from J, leaving 26 bases between. CDR3 nucleotides: TGTGCCAGCAGCCAAGATTACCTTCGGGGGGGCCCAGCTACCCACTATGGCTACACCTTC. It yields the protein CASSQDYLRGGPATHYGYTF.